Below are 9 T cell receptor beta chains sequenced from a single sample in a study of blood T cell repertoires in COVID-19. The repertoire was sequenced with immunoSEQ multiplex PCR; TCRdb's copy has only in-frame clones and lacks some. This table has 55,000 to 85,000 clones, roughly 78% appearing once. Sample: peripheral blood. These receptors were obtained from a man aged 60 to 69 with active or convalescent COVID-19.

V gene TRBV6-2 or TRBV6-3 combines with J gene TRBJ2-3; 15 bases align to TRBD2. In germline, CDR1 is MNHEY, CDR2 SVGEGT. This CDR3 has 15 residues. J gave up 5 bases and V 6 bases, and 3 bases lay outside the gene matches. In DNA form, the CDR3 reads TGTGCCAGCAGCCCGGGACTAGCGGGGGGAGATACGCAGTATTTT. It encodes CASSPGLAGGDTQYF.

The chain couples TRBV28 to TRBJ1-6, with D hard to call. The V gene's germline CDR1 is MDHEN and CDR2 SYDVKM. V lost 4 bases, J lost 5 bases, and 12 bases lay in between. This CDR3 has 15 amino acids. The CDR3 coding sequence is TGTGCCAGCAGTTCCGCAGTCCTCAATAATTCACCCCTCCACTTT. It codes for CASSSAVLNNSPLHF.

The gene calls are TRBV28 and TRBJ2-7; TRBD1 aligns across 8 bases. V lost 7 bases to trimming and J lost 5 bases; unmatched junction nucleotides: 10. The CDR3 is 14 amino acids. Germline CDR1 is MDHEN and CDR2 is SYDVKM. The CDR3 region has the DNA TGTGCCAGCAAAGAGAGGACAGGGCGGGACGAGCAGTACTTC. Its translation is CASKERTGRDEQYF.

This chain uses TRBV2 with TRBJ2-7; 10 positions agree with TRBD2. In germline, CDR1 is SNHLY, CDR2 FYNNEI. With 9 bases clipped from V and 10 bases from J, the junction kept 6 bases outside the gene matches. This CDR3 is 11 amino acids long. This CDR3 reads CASTSGALQYF. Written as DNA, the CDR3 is TGTGCCAGTACTAGCGGGGCCCTTCAGTACTTC.

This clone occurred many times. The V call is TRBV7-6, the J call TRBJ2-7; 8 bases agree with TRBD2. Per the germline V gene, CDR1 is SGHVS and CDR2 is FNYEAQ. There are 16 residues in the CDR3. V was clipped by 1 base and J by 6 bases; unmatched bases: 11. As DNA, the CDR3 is TGTGCCAGCAGCTTAGTAGGGGGACTAGGTGGGTCCGAGCAGTACTTC. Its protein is CASSLVGGLGGSEQYF.

The CDR3 nucleotides are TGTGCCAGCAGCCAAGTCAGCAGACTGACCTGGGGGGAGCTGTTTTTT. Amino acid sequence: CASSQVSRLTWGELFF. The rearrangement joins TRBV3-1 (or the pseudogene TRBV3-2) to TRBJ2-2; D remains ambiguous. The CDR3 runs to 16 residues. From germline, CDR1 is LGHDT and CDR2 YNNKEL (reference sequence). Trimming shortened V by 1 base and J by 8 bases, and 17 bases separated the two germline ends.

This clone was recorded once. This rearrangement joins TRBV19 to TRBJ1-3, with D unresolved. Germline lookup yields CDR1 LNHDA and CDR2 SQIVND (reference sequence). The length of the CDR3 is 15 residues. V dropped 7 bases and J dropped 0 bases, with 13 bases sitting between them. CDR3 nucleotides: TGTGCCAGTAAGGTGGGCAGATTCTCTGGAAACACCATATATTTT. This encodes CASKVGRFSGNTIYF. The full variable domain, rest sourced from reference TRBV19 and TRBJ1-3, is DGGITQSPKYLFRKEGQNVTLSCEQNLNHDAMYWYRQDPGQGLRLIYYSQIVNDFQKGDIAEGYSVSREKKESFPLTVTSAQKNPTAFYLCASKVGRFSGNTIYFGEGSWLTVV.

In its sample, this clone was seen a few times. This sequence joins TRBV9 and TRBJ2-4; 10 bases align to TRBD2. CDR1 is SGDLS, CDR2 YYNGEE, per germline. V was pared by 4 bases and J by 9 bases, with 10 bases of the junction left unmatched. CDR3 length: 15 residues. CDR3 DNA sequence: TGTGCCAGCAGCCCGTCTAGCGGGGGCTTGGGCATTCAGTACTTC. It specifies CASSPSSGGLGIQYF.

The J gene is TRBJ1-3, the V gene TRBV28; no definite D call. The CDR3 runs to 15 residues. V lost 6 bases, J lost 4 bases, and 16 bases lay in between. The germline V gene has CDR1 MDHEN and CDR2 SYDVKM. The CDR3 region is CASSPVGVSGNTIYF. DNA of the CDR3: TGTGCCAGCAGCCCTGTCGGGGTATCGGGAAACACCATATATTTT.